This TCR beta chain is drawn from a study of cytomegalovirus exposure and HLA in healthy donors. Study overall: Within the Caucasian-associated ancestry cluster were under 85% of the 350 to 400 genotyped donors. Study-wide results and caveats: Reported performance of the classifier showed diagnosis of cytomegalovirus status with high specificity and sensitivity. Earlier results showed most TCR beta V segments being productive about 90% or about 30% of the time.

As for this clone: Its matching antigen is unknown.

The PCR was carried out with 60 Vbeta primers and 13 Jbeta primers. The protocol was immunoSEQ multiplex PCR, while the TCRdb copy is restricted to in-frame clones and leaves out a portion. The table records around 140,000 clones, roughly 89% of them present only once. Material for sequencing was PBMCs. The receptor was isolated from a woman under 40 in good health and CMV-seronegative.

The CDR3 DNA is TGCGCCAGCAGTGGCTCGACTAGCGGGACAGATACGCAGTATTTT. Its protein product is CASSGSTSGTDTQYF. The J gene is TRBJ2-3, the V gene TRBV10-2; 10 bases are shared with TRBD2. The CDR3 contains 15 residues. CDR1 and CDR2 (germline): WSHSY, SAAADI. After removal of 4 bases from V and 3 bases from J, the junction contained 4 bases not matched to a gene.